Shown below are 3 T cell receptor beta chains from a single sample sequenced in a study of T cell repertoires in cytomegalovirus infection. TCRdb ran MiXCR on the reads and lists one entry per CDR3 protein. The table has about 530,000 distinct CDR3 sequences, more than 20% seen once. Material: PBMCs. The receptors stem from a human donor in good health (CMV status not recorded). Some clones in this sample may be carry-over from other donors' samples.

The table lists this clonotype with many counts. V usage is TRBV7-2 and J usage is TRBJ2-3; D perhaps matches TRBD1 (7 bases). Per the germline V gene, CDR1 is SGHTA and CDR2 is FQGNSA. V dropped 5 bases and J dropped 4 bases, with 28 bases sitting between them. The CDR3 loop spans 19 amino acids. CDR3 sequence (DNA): TGTGCCAGCAGCCTACAGTCCCGGGCGGGGACAGAGGCTCCAGATACGCAGTATTTT. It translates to CASSLQSRAGTEAPDTQYF.

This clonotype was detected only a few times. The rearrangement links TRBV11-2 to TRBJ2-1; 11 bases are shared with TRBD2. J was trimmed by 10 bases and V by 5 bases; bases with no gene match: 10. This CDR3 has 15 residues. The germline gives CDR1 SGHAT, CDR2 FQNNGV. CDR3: CASSPIAGGPREQFF. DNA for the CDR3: TGTGCCAGCAGCCCAATAGCGGGAGGGCCGAGAGAGCAGTTCTTC.

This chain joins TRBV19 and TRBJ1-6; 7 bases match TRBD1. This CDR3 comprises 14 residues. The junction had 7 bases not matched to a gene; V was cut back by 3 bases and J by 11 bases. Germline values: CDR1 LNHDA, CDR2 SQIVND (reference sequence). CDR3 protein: CASSIRGGEAPLHF. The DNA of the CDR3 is TGTGCCAGTAGTATCCGAGGGGGCGAGGCACCCCTCCACTTT.